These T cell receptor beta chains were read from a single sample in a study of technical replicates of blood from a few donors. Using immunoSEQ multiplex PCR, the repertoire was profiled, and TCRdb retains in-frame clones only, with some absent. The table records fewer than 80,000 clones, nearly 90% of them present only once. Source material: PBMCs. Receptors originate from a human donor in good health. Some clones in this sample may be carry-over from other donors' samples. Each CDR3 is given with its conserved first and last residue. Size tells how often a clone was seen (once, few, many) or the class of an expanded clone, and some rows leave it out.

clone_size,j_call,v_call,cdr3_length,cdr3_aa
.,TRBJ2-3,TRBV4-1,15,CASSQGIADTDTQYF
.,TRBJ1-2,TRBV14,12,CASSQTGNGYTF
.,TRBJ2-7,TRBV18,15,CASSVTGGASYEQYF
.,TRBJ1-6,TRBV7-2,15,CASSLAGRGYSPLHF
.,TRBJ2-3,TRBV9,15,CASSVLGESTDTQYF
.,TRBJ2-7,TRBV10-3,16,CAISETRTSGSPEQYF
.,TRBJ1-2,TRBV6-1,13,CASRDGQGQGYTF
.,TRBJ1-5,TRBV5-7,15,CASSSSEDSNQPQHF
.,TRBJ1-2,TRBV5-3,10,CARSEAIYTF
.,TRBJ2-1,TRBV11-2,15,CASSYTSGGAGEQFF
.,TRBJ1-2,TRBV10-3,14,CAIAGGLVGNGYTF
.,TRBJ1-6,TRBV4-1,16,CASSQVITGSNSPLHF
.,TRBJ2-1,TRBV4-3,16,CASSQGRAGLYNEQFF
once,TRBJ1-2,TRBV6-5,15,CASSYRDRRGYGYTF
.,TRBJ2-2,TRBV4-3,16,CASSQVHQVGVGELFF
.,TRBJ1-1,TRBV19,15,CASSFLDRMNTEAFF
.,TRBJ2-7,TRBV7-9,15,CASSLASGDDYEQYF
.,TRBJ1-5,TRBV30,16,CAWRRRGGDSNQPQHF
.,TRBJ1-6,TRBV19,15,CASSTGSSYNSPLHF
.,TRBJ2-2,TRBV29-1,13,CSPVAGRARELFF
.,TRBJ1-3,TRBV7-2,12,CASSDFGQTIYF
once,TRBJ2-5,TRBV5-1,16,CASSLEGRGRGETQYF
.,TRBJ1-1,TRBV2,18,CASSEYLRDRWMNTEAFF
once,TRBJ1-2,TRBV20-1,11,CSARLPYGYTF
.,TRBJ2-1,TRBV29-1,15,CSVEGARLILNEQFF
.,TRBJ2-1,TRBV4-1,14,CASSLASAGDEQFF
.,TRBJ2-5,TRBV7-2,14,CASSSVAGPETQYF
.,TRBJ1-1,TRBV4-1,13,CASSPTGVTEAFF
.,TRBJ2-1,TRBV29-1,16,CSVQGGLAGSRNEQFF
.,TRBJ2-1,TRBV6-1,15,CASSEMLGENNEQFF
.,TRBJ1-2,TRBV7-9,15,CASSPGGAGDYGYTF
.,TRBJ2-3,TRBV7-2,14,CASARSSGTDTQYF
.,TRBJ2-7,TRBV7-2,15,CASSQLQGSSYEQYF
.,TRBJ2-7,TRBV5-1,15,CASSLSFGLADEQYF
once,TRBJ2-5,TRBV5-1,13,CASSPLAGETQYF
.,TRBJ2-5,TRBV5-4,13,CASSLGDQETQYF
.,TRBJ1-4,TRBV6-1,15,CASSPTGVTNEKLFF
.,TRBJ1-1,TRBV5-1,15,CASSSQGEMNTEAFF
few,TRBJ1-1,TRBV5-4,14,CASSGGDRGSEAFF
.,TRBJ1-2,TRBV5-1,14,CASSKQGPNYGYTF